The 4 T cell receptor beta chains below come from one sample, sequenced in a study of tumor and adjacent non-tumor tissue in lung cancer. TCRbeta libraries were built with three rounds of nested PCR, modified from ARM-PCR. One entry per CDR3 protein results from TCRdb running MiXCR on the multiplex PCR reads. Seen here are roughly 76,000 distinct CDR3 sequences, around 70% observed once, and the top ten hold over 10%. The template was RNA from unsorted bulk tissue. Material for sequencing was lung tumor tissue. The receptors here all came from a woman between 65 and 79 years old with non-small cell lung cancer.

In the case of this clonotype: A junction boundary mismatches the germline segment, possibly from a read error. The chain links TRBV29-1 to TRBJ2-7; possible D gene TRBD1, 6 bases. This CDR3 has 15 amino acids. Germline V gene data show CDR1 as SQVTM and CDR2 as ANQGSEA. CDR3 DNA: TGCAGTGTTGCCCCCCTAAGGGGGAGCTCCTACGAGCAGCAATTC. Protein sequence: CSVAPLRGSSYEQQF.

Concerning this clonotype itself: A junction end diverges from the germline sequence, so it may reflect a read error. The chain is built from TRBV5-4 and TRBJ2-3; D uncertain. Germline-derived CDR1 and CDR2 are SGHNT and YYREEE (reference sequence). The length of the CDR3 is 17 residues. The CDR3 reads CVSNLERPQGPTDTQYF. CDR3 sequence (DNA): TGTGTCAGCAACTTGGAACGTCCCCAAGGGCCCACAGATACGCAGTATTTT.

This clonotype appeared once. A single base separates this from a much larger clone, so it may be a read error. The chain has TRBV20-1 and TRBJ2-5; 13 bases map to TRBD2. Germline V gene sequence: CDR1 DFQATT, CDR2 SNEGSKA (reference sequence). After removal of 3 bases from V and 6 bases from J, the junction contained 7 bases not matched to a gene. This CDR3 has 15 amino acids. CDR3 nucleotide sequence: TGCAGTGCTAGGACTAGCGGGAGGTTGCGGCAGACCCAGTACTTC. Amino acid sequence: CSARTSGRLRQTQYF.

This clonotype turned up a few times. Since a much larger clone is just one base distant, this may be a read error. The chain uses TRBV7-8 and TRBJ1-2, with 9 bases matching TRBD1. With V trimmed by 4 bases and J by 4 bases, 7 bases remained unmatched. The CDR3 runs to 15 residues. CDR1 is SGHVS, CDR2 FQNEAQ, per germline. DNA of the CDR3: TGTGCCAGCAGCTCGAGGACAGGGGACGTCTATGGCTACACCTTC. Protein sequence: CASSSRTGDVYGYTF. The full variable domain, in which reference TRBV7-8 and TRBJ1-2 provide the parts outside the CDR3, is GAGVSQSPRYKVAKRGQDVALRCDPISGHVSLFWYQQALGQGPEFLTYFQNEAQLDKSGLPSDRFFAERPEGSVSTLKIQRTQQEDSAVYLCASSSRTGDVYGYTFGSGTRLTVV.